This TCR beta chain was recovered during a study of CD8 T cells in ankylosing spondylitis. A quantitative 5'-RACE method, one with molecular barcodes, was used to make TCR beta libraries. One entry per CDR3 protein, called by TCRdb with MiXCR from the 5' RACE reads. The table records 100,000 to 150,000 distinct CDR3 sequences, 10% to 12% of them present only once. Broader study findings: About 8 highly homologous variants made up a TCR beta motif, and this motif appeared characteristic of ankylosing spondylitis blood. Past studies reported some motif variants in reactive arthritis synovial fluid and blood. Matched ankylosing spondylitis synovial fluid reportedly showed significant enrichment of disease-linked clones.

This clonotype has a count of ten or more. As yet, its antigen is unknown. The sequenced sample was blood, either unsorted or a sorted T cell fraction (not recorded which). This TCR derives from a female donor with ankylosing spondylitis or in good health (not recorded which).

The CDR3 region is CASRAGLQGAIDYGYTF. DNA of the CDR3: TGTGCCAGCAGGGCCGGCCTACAGGGGGCGATTGACTATGGCTACACCTTC. The chain is built from TRBV2 and TRBJ1-2, with 9 bases fitting TRBD1. This CDR3 has 17 residues. Germline CDR1 reads SNHLY; CDR2 reads FYNNEI. Losses at the gene ends were 6 bases for V and 3 bases for J; bases not matched to a gene: 14.